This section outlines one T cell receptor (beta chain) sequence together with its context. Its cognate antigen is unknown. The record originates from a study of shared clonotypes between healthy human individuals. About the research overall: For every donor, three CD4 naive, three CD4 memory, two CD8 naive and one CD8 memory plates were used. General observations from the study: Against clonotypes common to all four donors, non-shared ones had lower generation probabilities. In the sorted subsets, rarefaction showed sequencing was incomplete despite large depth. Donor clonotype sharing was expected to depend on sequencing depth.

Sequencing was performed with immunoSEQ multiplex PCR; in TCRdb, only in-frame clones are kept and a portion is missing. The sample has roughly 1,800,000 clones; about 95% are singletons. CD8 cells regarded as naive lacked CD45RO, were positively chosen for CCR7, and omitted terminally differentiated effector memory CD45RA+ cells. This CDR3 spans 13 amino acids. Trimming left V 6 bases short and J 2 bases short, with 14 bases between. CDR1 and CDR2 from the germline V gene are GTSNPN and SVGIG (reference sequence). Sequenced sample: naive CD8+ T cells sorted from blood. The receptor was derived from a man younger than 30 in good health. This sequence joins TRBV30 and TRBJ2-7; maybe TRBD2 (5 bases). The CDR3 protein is CACSLPGAYEQYF. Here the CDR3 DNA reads TGTGCCTGCTCTCTCCCCGGGGCCTACGAGCAGTACTTC. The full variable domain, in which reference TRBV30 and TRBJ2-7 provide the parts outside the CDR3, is SQTIHQWPATLVQPVGSPLSLECTVEGTSNPNLYWYRQAAGRGLQLLFYSVGIGQISSEVPQNLSASRPQDRQFILSSKKLLLSDSGFYLCACSLPGAYEQYFGPGTRLTVT.